This T cell receptor (beta chain) emerged from a study of technical replicates of blood from a handful of donors. This clone appeared a few times. TCRdb's copy holds only in-frame clones and misses some; the assay was immunoSEQ multiplex PCR. Of 80,000 to 95,000 clones listed, about 92% are singletons. This CDR3 comprises 9 residues. CDR1 GTSNPN and CDR2 SVGIG come from the germline V gene (reference sequence). Trimming removed 8 bases from V and 10 bases from J, with 11 bases in between. Material: T cells isolated from PBMCs. The TCR comes from a human donor in good health. This chain uses TRBV30 with TRBJ1-1; a possible D gene is TRBD1 (5 bases). Here the CDR3 reads CAIGVPAFF. The CDR3 coding sequence is TGTGCCATAGGGGTTCCAGCTTTCTTT. Full variable domain (rest looked up from reference TRBV30 and TRBJ1-1): SQTIHQWPATLVQPVGSPLSLECTVEGTSNPNLYWYRQAAGRGLQLLFYSVGIGQISSEVPQNLSASRPQDRQFILSSKKLLLSDSGFYLCAIGVPAFFGQGTRLTVV.